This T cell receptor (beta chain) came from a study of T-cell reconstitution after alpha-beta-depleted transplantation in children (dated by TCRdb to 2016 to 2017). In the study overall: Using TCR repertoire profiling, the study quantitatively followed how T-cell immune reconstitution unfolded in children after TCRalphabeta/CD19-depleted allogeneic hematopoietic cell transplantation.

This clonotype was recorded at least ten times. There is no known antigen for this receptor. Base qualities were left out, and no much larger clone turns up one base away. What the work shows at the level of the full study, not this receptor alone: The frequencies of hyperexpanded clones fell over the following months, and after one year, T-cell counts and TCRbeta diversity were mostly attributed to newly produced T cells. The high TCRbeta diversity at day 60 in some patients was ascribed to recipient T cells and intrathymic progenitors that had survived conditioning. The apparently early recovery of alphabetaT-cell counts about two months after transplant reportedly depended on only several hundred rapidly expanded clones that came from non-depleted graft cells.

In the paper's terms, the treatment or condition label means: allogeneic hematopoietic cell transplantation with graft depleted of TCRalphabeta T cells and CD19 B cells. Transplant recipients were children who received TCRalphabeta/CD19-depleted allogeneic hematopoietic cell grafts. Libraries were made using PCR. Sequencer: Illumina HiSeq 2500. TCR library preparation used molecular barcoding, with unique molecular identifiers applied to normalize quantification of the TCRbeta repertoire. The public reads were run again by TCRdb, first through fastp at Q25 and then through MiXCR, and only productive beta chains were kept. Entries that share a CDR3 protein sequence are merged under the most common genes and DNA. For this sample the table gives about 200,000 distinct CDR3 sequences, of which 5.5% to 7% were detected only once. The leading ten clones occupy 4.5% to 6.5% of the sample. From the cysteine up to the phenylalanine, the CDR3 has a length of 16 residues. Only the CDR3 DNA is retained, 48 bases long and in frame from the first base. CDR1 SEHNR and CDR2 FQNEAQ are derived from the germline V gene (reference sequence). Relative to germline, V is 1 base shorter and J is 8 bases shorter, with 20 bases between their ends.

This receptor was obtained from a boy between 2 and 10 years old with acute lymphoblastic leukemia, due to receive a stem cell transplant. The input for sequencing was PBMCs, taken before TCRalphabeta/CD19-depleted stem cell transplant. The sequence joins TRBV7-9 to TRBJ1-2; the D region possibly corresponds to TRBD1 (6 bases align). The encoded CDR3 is CASSLGSLGRGYGYTF. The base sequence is TGTGCCAGCAGCTTAGGATCGTTAGGCAGGGGCTACGGCTACACCTTC.